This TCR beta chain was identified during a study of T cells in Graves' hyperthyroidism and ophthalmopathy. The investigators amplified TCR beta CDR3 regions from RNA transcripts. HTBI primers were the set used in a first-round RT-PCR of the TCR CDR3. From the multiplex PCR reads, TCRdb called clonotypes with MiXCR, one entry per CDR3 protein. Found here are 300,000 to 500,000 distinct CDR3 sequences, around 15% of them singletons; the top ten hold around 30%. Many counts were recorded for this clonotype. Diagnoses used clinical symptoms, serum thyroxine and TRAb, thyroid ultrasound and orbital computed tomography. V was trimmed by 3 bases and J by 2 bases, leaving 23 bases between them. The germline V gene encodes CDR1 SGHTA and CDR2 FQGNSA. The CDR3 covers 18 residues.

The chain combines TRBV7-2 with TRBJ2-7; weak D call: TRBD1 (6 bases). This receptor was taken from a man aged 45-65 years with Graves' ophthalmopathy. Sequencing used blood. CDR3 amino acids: CASSFGRRGKPPPYEQYF. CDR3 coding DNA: TGTGCCAGCAGCTTCGGCCGCAGGGGCAAACCCCCACCCTACGAGCAGTACTTC.